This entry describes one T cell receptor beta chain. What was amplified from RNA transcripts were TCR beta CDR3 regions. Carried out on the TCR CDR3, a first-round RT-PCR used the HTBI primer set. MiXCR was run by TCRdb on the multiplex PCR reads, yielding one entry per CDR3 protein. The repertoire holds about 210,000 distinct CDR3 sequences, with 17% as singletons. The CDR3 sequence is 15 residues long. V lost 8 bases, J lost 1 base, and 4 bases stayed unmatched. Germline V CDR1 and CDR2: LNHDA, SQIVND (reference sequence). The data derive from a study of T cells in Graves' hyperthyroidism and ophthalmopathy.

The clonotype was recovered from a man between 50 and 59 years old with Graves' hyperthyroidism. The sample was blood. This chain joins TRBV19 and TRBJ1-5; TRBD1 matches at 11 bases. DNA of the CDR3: TGTGCCAGTGGACAGGGGGCGGGAAGCAATCAGCCCCAGCATTTT. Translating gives CASGQGAGSNQPQHF. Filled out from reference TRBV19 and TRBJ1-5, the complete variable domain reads DGGITQSPKYLFRKEGQNVTLSCEQNLNHDAMYWYRQDPGQGLRLIYYSQIVNDFQKGDIAEGYSVSREKKESFPLTVTSAQKNPTAFYLCASGQGAGSNQPQHFGDGTRLSIL.